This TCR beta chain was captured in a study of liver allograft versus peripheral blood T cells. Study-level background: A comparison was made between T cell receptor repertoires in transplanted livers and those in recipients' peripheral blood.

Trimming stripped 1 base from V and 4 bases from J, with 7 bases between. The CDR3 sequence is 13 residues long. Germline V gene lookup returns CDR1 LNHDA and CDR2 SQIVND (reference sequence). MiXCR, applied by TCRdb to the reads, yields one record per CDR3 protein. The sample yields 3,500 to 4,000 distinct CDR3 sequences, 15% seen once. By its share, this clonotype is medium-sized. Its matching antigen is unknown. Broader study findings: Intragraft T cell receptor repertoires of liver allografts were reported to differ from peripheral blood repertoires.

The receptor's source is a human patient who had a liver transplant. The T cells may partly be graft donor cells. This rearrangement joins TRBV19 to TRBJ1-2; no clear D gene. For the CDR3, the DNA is TGTGCCAGTAGTATAGGGCAGTTCTATGGCTACACCTTC. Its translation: CASSIGQFYGYTF.